One and the same sample provided the 19 T cell receptor beta chains below, sequenced in a study of blood T cell repertoires in COVID-19 (TCRdb year 2020). Library preparation was by the immunoSEQ multiplex PCR assay. Here the immuneACCESS table is served through TCRdb, limited to in-frame sequences with V and J called. Missing clones are a known gap in these copies; in checked studies unresolved V genes cover under half, and the rest lacks a known reason. This sample holds over 80,000 clones; approximately 88% were observed only once. In total, the top ten clones hold 7.3% of the sample. The sequenced sample was peripheral blood. The source of these receptors is a man between 65 and 85 years old with acute or convalescent COVID-19.

The chain links TRBV7-2 to TRBJ1-2, with D possibly being TRBD1 (6 bases). This CDR3 contains 14 residues. With 5 bases removed from V and 0 bases from J, the gap between germline ends came to 10 bases. Germline CDR1 SGHTA, CDR2 FQGNSA. The CDR3 DNA reads as TGTGCCAGCAGCCGCCGACAGGCTAACTATGGCTACACCTTC. This codes for CASSRRQANYGYTF.

The chain couples TRBV2 to TRBJ1-5, with D possibly being TRBD1 (5 bases). V was shortened by 5 bases and J by 5 bases, with 13 bases between the two germline ends. The CDR3 runs to 14 residues. Germline-derived CDR1 and CDR2 are SNHLY and FYNNEI. The CDR3 protein is CASSPDDSYQPQHF. CDR3 sequence (DNA): TGTGCCAGCAGTCCGGATGACAGTTATCAGCCCCAGCATTTT. Full variable domain (remainder filled in from reference TRBV2 and TRBJ1-5): EPEVTQTPSHQVTQMGQEVILRCVPISNHLYFYWYRQILGQKVEFLVSFYNNEISEKSEIFDDQFSVERPDGSNFTLKIRSTKLEDSAMYFCASSPDDSYQPQHFGDGTRLSIL.

The chain has TRBV28 and TRBJ2-7; 9 bases are a match to TRBD1. The CDR3 covers 14 residues. Germline V CDR1 and CDR2: MDHEN, SYDVKM. Losses at the gene ends were 6 bases for V and 0 bases for J; bases not matched to a gene: 3. As DNA, the CDR3 is TGTGCCAGCAGGGGACAGGGTCCCTCCTACGAGCAGTACTTC. It specifies CASRGQGPSYEQYF.

The CDR3 sequence is CASSVIGMGNQPQHF. In DNA, the CDR3 is TGTGCCAGCAGTGTTATCGGGATGGGCAATCAGCCCCAGCATTTT. The chain uses TRBV6-2 or TRBV6-3 and TRBJ1-5, with unresolved D. Germline V lookup: CDR1 MNHEY, CDR2 SVGEGT. V dropped 5 bases and J dropped 2 bases, with 13 bases sitting between them. CDR3 length: 15 residues.

CDR3 DNA sequence: TGCGCCAGCAGCCAAGTTCGGGCGGGGGGGACGACCGGGGAGCTGTTTTTT. Translation: CASSQVRAGGTTGELFF. This chain joins TRBV4-1 and TRBJ2-2; 9 bases are a match to TRBD2. Germline assignment: CDR1 MGHRA and CDR2 YSYEKL. V lost 1 base and J lost 5; bases outside the gene matches: 8. CDR3 length equals 17 residues.

V usage is TRBV5-1 and J usage is TRBJ1-6, with a tentative D call TRBD1 (5 bases). V was trimmed by 0 bases and J by 5 bases, leaving 12 bases between them. Germline CDR1 SGHRS, CDR2 YFSETQ. The CDR3 covers 16 residues. For the CDR3, the DNA is TGCGCCAGCAGCTTGGAATCGGGGGGGAATAATTCACCCCTCCACTTT. Amino acids: CASSLESGGNNSPLHF.

The chain employs TRBV6-2 or TRBV6-3 and TRBJ2-4, with TRBD1 matching 8 bases. CDR1 and CDR2 (germline): MNHEY, SVGEGT. This CDR3 spans 15 amino acids. J gave up 12 bases and V 3 bases, and 13 bases lay outside the gene matches. Here the CDR3 reads CASSYDRGGGFSQYF. CDR3 nucleotide sequence: TGTGCCAGCAGTTATGACAGGGGAGGAGGTTTTTCTCAGTACTTC.

The genes are TRBV3-1 (or the pseudogene TRBV3-2) and TRBJ1-1; TRBD1 might be the D (5 bases). This CDR3 is 16 amino acids long. Germline-derived CDR1 and CDR2 are LGHDT and YNNKEL (reference sequence). Trimming removed 4 bases from V and 0 bases from J, with 15 bases in between. The DNA for the CDR3 is TGTGCCAGCAGCCCCAAAAAGGGGTTGGTGAACACTGAAGCTTTCTTT. It codes for CASSPKKGLVNTEAFF.

The J gene is TRBJ2-3, the V gene TRBV7-8, with TRBD2 matching over 12 bases. Trimming at V came to 5 bases and at J to 6 bases, leaving 9 bases not matched to a gene. CDR1 and CDR2 from the germline V gene are SGHVS and FQNEAQ. The CDR3 has 16 residues. The CDR3 sequence: CASSVLAGGLPDTQYF. DNA of the CDR3: TGTGCCAGCAGCGTACTAGCGGGGGGCCTTCCGGATACGCAGTATTTT.

This chain connects TRBV5-1 to TRBJ2-1, with TRBD2 as a possible D gene (7 bases). V gave up 7 bases and J gave up 6 bases, with 23 bases separating them. This CDR3 has 16 residues. CDR1 is SGHRS and CDR2 is YFSETQ in the germline V gene. The CDR3 region has the DNA TGCGCCAGCGGATGGACAGTGGGGGAGGGAAGCAATGAGCAGTTCTTC. This encodes CASGWTVGEGSNEQFF.

The chain couples TRBV7-2 to TRBJ2-1; a weak D match, TRBD1 (6 bases). CDR3 length: 14 residues. V lost 1 base, J lost 6 bases, and 10 bases lay in between. CDR1 is SGHTA, CDR2 FQGNSA, per germline. The DNA for the CDR3 is TGTGCCAGCAGCTTAGTATTCAGGGGCAATGAGCAGTTCTTC. Protein sequence: CASSLVFRGNEQFF.

V and J are TRBV10-3 and TRBJ2-3; the D gene is possibly TRBD2 (5 bases). V was pared by 8 bases and J by 3 bases, with 6 bases between. The germline gives CDR1 ENHRY, CDR2 SYGVKD. The CDR3 spans 11 residues. The CDR3 sequence: CAIRRTDTQYF. CDR3 sequence (DNA): TGTGCCATCCGGAGGACAGATACGCAGTATTTT.

In DNA, the CDR3 is TGTGCCAGCTCACTGCCGGGACTAAAACAAGAGACCCAGTACTTC. This translates into CASSLPGLKQETQYF. The chain is built from TRBV18 and TRBJ2-5; TRBD2 aligns across 7 bases. With 4 bases clipped from V and 2 bases from J, the junction kept 7 bases outside the gene matches. The CDR3 is 15 residues long. The V gene's germline CDR1 is KGHSH and CDR2 LQKENI. Drawing the rest from reference TRBV18 and TRBJ2-5, the complete variable domain is NAGVMQNPRHLVRRRGQEARLRCSPMKGHSHVYWYRQLPEEGLKFMVYLQKENIIDESGMPKERFSAEFPKEGPSILRIQQVVRGDSAAYFCASSLPGLKQETQYFGPGTRLLVL.

The chain combines TRBV9 with TRBJ1-2, with 11 positions matching TRBD1. Germline assignment: CDR1 SGDLS and CDR2 YYNGEE. Unmatched junction bases numbered 6, after V lost 4 bases and J lost 4 bases. The CDR3 sequence is 15 residues long. DNA for the CDR3: TGTGCCAGCAGCCGGGGGACAGGGGGATCCTATGGCTACACCTTC. Its protein is CASSRGTGGSYGYTF.

This clone was picked up one time. The chain is built from TRBV4-3 and TRBJ2-3; D gene uncertain. The ends were cut back, 4 bases at V and 2 bases at J, with 10 bases in the middle. The CDR3 covers 14 residues. In germline, CDR1 is LGHNA, CDR2 YSLEER. The CDR3 loop is CASSRASTTDTQYF. The CDR3, as DNA: TGCGCCAGCAGCCGAGCCTCCACCACAGATACGCAGTATTTT.

V is TRBV7-2 and J is TRBJ2-7; maybe TRBD1 (6 bases). From germline, CDR1 is SGHTA and CDR2 FQGNSA. Trimming removed 5 bases from V and 6 bases from J, with 11 bases in between. The CDR3 is made up of 12 amino acids. CDR3 bases: TGTGCCAGCAGCGCCAGGGGCCGCGAGCAGTACTTC. Translated: CASSARGREQYF.

This chain uses TRBV5-1 with TRBJ2-1; D not certain. Trimming removed 0 bases from V and 4 bases from J, with 8 bases in between. The CDR3 is 14 residues long. The V gene's germline CDR1 is SGHRS and CDR2 YFSETQ. In DNA, the CDR3 is TGCGCCAGCAGCTTGGCCCAGACTTACAATGAGCAGTTCTTC. As protein: CASSLAQTYNEQFF.

The chain links TRBV19 to TRBJ1-5, with a possible D match to TRBD1 (5 bases). The CDR3 has 16 residues. V shed 5 bases and J shed 2 bases, with 16 bases lying between them. Germline V gene data show CDR1 as LNHDA and CDR2 as SQIVND (reference sequence). The CDR3 DNA reads as TGTGCCAGTAGTCCTTCCCAGGGCCGGGGCAATCAGCCCCAGCATTTT. This gives the protein CASSPSQGRGNQPQHF. Using reference TRBV19 and TRBJ1-5 for the parts outside the CDR3, the full variable domain is DGGITQSPKYLFRKEGQNVTLSCEQNLNHDAMYWYRQDPGQGLRLIYYSQIVNDFQKGDIAEGYSVSREKKESFPLTVTSAQKNPTAFYLCASSPSQGRGNQPQHFGDGTRLSIL.

The chain joins TRBV6-5 to TRBJ1-4, with TRBD1 identical over 7 bases. Germline assignment: CDR1 MNHEY and CDR2 SVGAGI. V shed 6 bases and J 7 bases; nucleotides not matched to a gene: 8. This CDR3 spans 14 amino acids. CDR3 region: CASSDRVDGEKLFF. CDR3 bases: TGTGCCAGCAGCGACAGGGTGGACGGTGAAAAACTGTTTTTT.